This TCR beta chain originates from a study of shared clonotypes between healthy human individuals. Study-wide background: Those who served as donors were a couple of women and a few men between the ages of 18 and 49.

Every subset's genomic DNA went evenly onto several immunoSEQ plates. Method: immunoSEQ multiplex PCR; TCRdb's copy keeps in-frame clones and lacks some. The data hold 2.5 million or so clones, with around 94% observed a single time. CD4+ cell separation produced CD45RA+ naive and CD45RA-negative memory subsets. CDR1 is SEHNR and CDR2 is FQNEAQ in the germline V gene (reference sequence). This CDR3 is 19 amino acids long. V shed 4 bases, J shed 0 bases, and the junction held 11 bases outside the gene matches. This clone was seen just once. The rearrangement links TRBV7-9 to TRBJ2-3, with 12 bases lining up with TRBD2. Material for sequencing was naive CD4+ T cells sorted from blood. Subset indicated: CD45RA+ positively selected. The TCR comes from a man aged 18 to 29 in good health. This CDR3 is CASSSGLAGRISSTDTQYF. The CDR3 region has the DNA TGTGCCAGCAGCTCCGGACTAGCGGGACGTATAAGTAGCACAGATACGCAGTATTTT.